This T cell receptor (beta chain) was identified during a study of T cell responses to AZD1222 COVID-19 vaccine (TCRdb year 2021). Describing the broader study: AZD1222 recipients whose second dose came at about 4 weeks and those whose second dose came at about 12 weeks were combined into one group, since spike-specific TCR depth and breadth did not differ between the two schedules. TCR sequencing was performed for roughly 240 trial participants, of whom about 200 were given two doses of AZD1222 and some 25 were given two doses of MenACWY control vaccine. Trial participants were enrolled by age into 18-55, 56-69 and 70-plus year subgroups, with roughly 160, 29 and 62 TCR-sequenced participants respectively. The paper as a whole reports these results and caveats: The 56-69-year group was small, and its depth increase did not reach significance, likely because of low power. Reportedly, almost half of the unique spike-specific TCRs recognized epitopes lying outside the regions that are mutated in the B.1.351 and B.1.1.7 variants. Participants were mostly white British, with more females than males. The authors suggested clonal diversity may have been underestimated. CD4 TCRs associated with the vaccine covered the entire spike protein, and the dominant responses were in regions 160-218 and 743-854. Spike-specific TCR breadth and depth rose significantly after two AZD1222 doses compared with day 0 and with MenACWY recipients. No day 14 peak-response samples were available, so repertoires were characterized only after the peak T cell response. Conclusions about previously exposed vaccinees were limited because only six AZD1222 recipients were SARS-CoV-2 seropositive at baseline.

At the junction V is shortened by 6 bases and J by 7 bases, with 25 bases in between. Inclusive of the bounding cysteine and phenylalanine, the CDR3 is 17 residues long. The DNA shown is the 51-base CDR3, in frame from base 1. The germline V gene supplies CDR1 MDHEN and CDR2 SYDVKM. Comment on this clone: Its cognate antigen has yet to be identified. One base away there is no much larger clone; base qualities are not given.

The CDR3 regions of human TCRbeta chains were subjected to immunosequencing. In the authors' own workflow: Repertoire TCRs were checked for matches against a reference library of SARS-CoV-2-specific TCRs that had been generated using the MIRA antigen-specificity platform. Breadth was defined as the fraction of unique TCRs that were SARS-CoV-2-associated, and depth was defined as the fraction of total T cells that were SARS-CoV-2-associated. Using the MIRA data, each spike-specific TCR was mapped to the spike region that the TCR reacts to and placed in a CD4 or CD8 class. Log10-transformed breadth and depth values were compared by one-way ANOVA with Sidak's multiple comparisons tests. This is the immuneACCESS table as TCRdb keeps it, with only in-frame sequences that have V and J called. A part of the clones is gone; compared with another copy, unresolved V genes explain less than half, and the rest is unexplained. That table is the source of V, J and clone size, and D and trimming were worked out from the DNA. Here the sample has some 140,000 clones; more than 90% occur a single time. Of the sample, about 3% falls within the top ten clones.

The time point label, as the study defines it: baseline before first vaccination. Samples from vaccinated people were obtained from the UK trials COV001 and COV002, which included a single-blind randomized controlled phase 2/3 trial of AZD1222 (ChAdOx1 nCoV-19) in healthy adults. For TCRbeta chain sequencing, PBMC samples from trial participants were taken at day 0 and at day 28 after the second dose. The sequencing here drew on peripheral blood, taken on day 0 of AZD1222 vaccination. This TCR derives from an adult in good health. The rearrangement joined TRBV28 to TRBJ1-5, with TRBD1 tentatively as D gene (5 bases match). The DNA sequence is TGTGCCAGCAGCCTGAGAGAATGGGGACGTTCGGGGCAGCCCCAGCATTTT. Its protein reads: CASSLREWGRSGQPQHF.